Below, one T cell receptor (beta chain) is given with its context. These data are taken from a study of blood T cell repertoires in COVID-19. Background on the study: PBMCs, B-cell-depleted T cells, or T cells provided the cDNA or gDNA that made up the material.

Participants were aged roughly 18 to 100 years from approximately 23 US areas. Two consecutive negative NP/OP PCR tests, clearance, or resolved symptoms defined Cohort 3 recovery. Repertoires were generated with immunoSEQ multiplex PCR, while TCRdb's copy carries only in-frame clones and drops some. The sample comprises about 270,000 clones, 75% to 90% of which are singletons, and over 2% rests with the top ten. Germline-derived CDR1 and CDR2 are MNHEY and SVGAGI. V lost 7 bases and J 6 bases, leaving 15 bases between the germline ends. The CDR3 contains 14 residues. The V call is TRBV6-5, the J call TRBJ2-2; D is perhaps TRBD2 (7 bases). The origin of this receptor is a woman aged 18-35 years who had recovered from COVID-19. The sample comprised PBMCs or T cells enriched from blood (not recorded which). The CDR3 coding sequence is TGTGCCAGCACGCTCGGGGGGCCTCCCGGGGAGCTGTTTTTT. Translation: CASTLGGPPGELFF.